The entry that follows covers one T cell receptor (beta chain) sequence. What it binds is unknown. This specimen comes from a study of radiotherapy plus CTLA-4 blockade in lung cancer. The wider study: Objective responses were seen in 15% to 20% of patients, disease control in approximately 30%. The study, taken as a whole, reports: Early shifts in blood T cell clones, with interferon-beta, reportedly predicted response best. TCR clones from tumors expanded in blood after radiotherapy plus ipilimumab.

Focal radiation plus CTLA-4 blockade with ipilimumab was given to patients with chemo-refractory metastatic non-small-cell lung cancer. The V gene lost 4 bases and the J gene lost 8 bases, with 9 bases spanning the gap. CDR1 and CDR2 (germline): LGHNA, YNFKEQ. The CDR3 has 12 amino acids. The method was immunoSEQ multiplex PCR; TCRdb's version includes in-frame clones alone and lacks a portion of them. The sample holds more than 90,000 clones, 81% seen once. V is TRBV4-2 and J is TRBJ2-1; D is possibly TRBD2 (5 bases). This specimen consisted of peripheral blood, obtained from a patient treated with radiotherapy plus ipilimumab. The clonotype originates from a human donor with non-small cell lung cancer that progressed on radiotherapy plus ipilimumab. Some clones in this sample may be carry-over from other donors' samples. DNA for the CDR3: TGTGCCAGCAGCCCACGGGGAGATGAGCAGTTCTTC. Amino acids: CASSPRGDEQFF.